The T cell receptor (beta chain) under discussion was sequenced for a study of T cell clonality in common variable immunodeficiency. Whole-study results and caveats: Shared TCRbeta clones were fewer between CVID subjects than controls. CVID subjects showed higher TCRbeta clonality than healthy controls. Repertoire-complication correlations in CVID were limited by patient heterogeneity.

The CDR3 has 14 residues. Germline V gene lookup returns CDR1 DFQATT and CDR2 SNEGSKA (reference sequence). Trimming removed 5 bases at V and 2 bases at J, with 15 bases between. This clone was found many times. Its target is unknown. The read finishes 3 residues shy of the CDR3 end, and the germline J gene is used to complete it. The data were produced by immunoSEQ multiplex PCR, yet TCRdb's version contains in-frame clones alone and is incomplete. The sample includes about 60,000 clones, none of them occurring once. Sequencing was carried out using peripheral blood mononuclear cells. This chain joins TRBV20-1 and TRBJ2-5; possible D gene TRBD1, 6 bases. The source is a person aged 18-70 years in good health. Here the CDR3 reads CSAGGRAPQETQYF. The sequenced CDR3 bases are TGCAGTGCTGGGGGCAGGGCTCCACAAGAGACC.